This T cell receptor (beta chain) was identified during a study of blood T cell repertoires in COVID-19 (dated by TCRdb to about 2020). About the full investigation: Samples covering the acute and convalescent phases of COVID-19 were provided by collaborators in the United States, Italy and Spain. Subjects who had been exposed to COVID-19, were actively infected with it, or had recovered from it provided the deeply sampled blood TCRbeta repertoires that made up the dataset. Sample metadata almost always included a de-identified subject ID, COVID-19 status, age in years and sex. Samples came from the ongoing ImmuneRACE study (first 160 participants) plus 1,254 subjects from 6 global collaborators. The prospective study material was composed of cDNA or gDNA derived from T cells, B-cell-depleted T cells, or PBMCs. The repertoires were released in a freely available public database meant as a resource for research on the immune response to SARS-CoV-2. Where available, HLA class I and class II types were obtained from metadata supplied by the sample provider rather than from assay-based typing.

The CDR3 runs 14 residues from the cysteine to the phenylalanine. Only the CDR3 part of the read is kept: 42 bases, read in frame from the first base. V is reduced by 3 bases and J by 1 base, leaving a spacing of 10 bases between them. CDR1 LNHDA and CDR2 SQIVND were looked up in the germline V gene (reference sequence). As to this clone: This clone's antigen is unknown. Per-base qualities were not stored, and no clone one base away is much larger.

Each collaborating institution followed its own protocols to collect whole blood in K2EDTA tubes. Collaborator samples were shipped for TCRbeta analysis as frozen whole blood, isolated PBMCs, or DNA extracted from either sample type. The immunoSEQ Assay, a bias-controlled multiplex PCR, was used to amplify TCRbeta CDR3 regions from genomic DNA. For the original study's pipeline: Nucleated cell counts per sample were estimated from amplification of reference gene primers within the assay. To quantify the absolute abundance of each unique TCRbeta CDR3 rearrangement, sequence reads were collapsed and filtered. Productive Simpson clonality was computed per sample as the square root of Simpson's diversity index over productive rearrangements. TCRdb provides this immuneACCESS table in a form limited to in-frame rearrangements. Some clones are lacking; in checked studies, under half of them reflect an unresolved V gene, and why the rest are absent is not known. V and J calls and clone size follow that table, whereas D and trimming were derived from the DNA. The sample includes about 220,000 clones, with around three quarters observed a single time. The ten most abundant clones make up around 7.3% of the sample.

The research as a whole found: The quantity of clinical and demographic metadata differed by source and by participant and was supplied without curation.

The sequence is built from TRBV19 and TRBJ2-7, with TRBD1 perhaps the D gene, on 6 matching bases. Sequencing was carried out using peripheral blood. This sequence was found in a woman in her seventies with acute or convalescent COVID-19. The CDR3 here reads CASSIRTESYEQYF. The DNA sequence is TGTGCCAGTAGTATTCGGACAGAATCCTACGAGCAGTACTTC.